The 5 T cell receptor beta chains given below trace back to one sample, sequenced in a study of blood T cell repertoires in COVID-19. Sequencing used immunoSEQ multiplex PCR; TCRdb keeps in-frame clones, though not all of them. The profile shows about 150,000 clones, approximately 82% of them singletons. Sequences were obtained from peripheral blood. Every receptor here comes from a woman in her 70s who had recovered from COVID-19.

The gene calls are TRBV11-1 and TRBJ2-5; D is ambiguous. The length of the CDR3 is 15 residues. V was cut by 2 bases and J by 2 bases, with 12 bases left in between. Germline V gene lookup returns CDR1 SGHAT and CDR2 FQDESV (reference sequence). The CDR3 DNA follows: TGTGCCAGCAGCTTACCTCTTGGCAGACAAGAGACCCAGTACTTC. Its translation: CASSLPLGRQETQYF.

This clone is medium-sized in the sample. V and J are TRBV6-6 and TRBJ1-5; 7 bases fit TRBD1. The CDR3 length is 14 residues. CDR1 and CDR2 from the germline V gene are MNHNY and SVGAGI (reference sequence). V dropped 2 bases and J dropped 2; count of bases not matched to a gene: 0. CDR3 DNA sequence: TGTGCCAGCAGTTACGGACAGGGCAATCAGCCCCAGCATTTT. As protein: CASSYGQGNQPQHF.

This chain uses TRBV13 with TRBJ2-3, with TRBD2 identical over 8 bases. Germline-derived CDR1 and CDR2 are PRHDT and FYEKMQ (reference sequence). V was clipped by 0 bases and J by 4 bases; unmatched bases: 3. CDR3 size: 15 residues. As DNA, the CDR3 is TGTGCCAGCAGCTTAGGCGGGAGGGGGGCAGATACGCAGTATTTT. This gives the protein CASSLGGRGADTQYF.

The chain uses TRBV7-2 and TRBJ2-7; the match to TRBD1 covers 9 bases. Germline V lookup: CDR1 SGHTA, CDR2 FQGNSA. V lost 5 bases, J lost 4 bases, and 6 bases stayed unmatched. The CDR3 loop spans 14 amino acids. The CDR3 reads CASSTRTGAYEQYF. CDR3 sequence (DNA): TGTGCCAGCAGCACCAGGACAGGGGCGTACGAGCAGTACTTC.

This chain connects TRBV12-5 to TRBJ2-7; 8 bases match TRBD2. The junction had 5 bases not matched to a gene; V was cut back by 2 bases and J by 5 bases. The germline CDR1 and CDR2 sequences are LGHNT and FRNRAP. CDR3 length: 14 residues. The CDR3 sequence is CASGLREGLDEQYF. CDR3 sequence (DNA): TGTGCTAGTGGTTTGCGGGAGGGCCTCGACGAGCAGTACTTC.